These T cell receptor beta chains were read from a single sample in a study of T cell changes during pregnancy in multiple sclerosis. Clones were sequenced by immunoSEQ multiplex PCR, and TCRdb holds only the in-frame ones, with some missing. This table has tens of thousands of clones, under 95% appearing once. The sequencing used peripheral blood, collected before pregnancy. These receptors were obtained from a female donor with multiple sclerosis, enrolled in a pregnancy study. The CDR3 runs from the conserved cysteine through the conserved F or W. The D gene is left open where the match is weak. Clone size is not always given. Where it is, it says once, few, many or a class for expanded clones.

j_gene: TRBJ2-2
d_gene: TRBD1
abundance: .
v_gene: TRBV7-8
CDR3nt: TGTGCCAGCAGCTCACCGGGACAGGGGGCCCACACCGGGGAGCTGTTTTTT
CDR3aa: CASSSPGQGAHTGELFF

j_gene: TRBJ2-7
d_gene: .
abundance: .
v_gene: TRBV6-1
CDR3nt: TGTGCCAGCAGTGATGAGATGACAGCCCTCCCTAAATCCTACGAGCAGTACTTC
CDR3aa: CASSDEMTALPKSYEQYF

j_gene: TRBJ2-3
d_gene: TRBD2
abundance: .
v_gene: TRBV4-3
CDR3nt: TGCGCCAGCAGCCAAGATATCGTGAAACTAGCGGGGGGAAACACAGATACGCAGTATTTT
CDR3aa: CASSQDIVKLAGGNTDTQYF

j_gene: TRBJ1-2
d_gene: .
abundance: .
v_gene: TRBV5-1
CDR3nt: TGCGCCAGCAGCTTGGCAGGACAAGCTAACTATGGCTACACCTTC
CDR3aa: CASSLAGQANYGYTF

j_gene: TRBJ1-3
d_gene: TRBD1
abundance: .
v_gene: TRBV4-1
CDR3nt: TGCGCCAGCAGCCACGGGACAGGGGGCGCGAAATCTGGGAACACCATATATTTT
CDR3aa: CASSHGTGGAKSGNTIYF

j_gene: TRBJ2-7
d_gene: TRBD1
abundance: .
v_gene: TRBV7-9
CDR3nt: TGTGCCAGCAGCTTATTGGGACAGGGTATGTACGAGCAGTACTTC
CDR3aa: CASSLLGQGMYEQYF

j_gene: TRBJ1-2
d_gene: .
abundance: .
v_gene: TRBV7-9
CDR3nt: TGTGCCAGCAGCTCCCGGGCAGGGTCCGGCTATGGCTACACCTTC
CDR3aa: CASSSRAGSGYGYTF

j_gene: TRBJ2-3
d_gene: TRBD2
abundance: .
v_gene: TRBV5-1
CDR3nt: TGCGCCAGCAGCTCTGGACTAGCGGGGAACACAGATACGCAGTATTTT
CDR3aa: CASSSGLAGNTDTQYF

j_gene: TRBJ2-7
d_gene: TRBD1
abundance: .
v_gene: TRBV5-1
CDR3nt: TGCGCCAGCACCCAACTTGGACAGGGAACCTACGAGCAGTACTTC
CDR3aa: CASTQLGQGTYEQYF

j_gene: TRBJ2-1
d_gene: TRBD2
abundance: .
v_gene: TRBV25-1
CDR3nt: TGTGCCAGCAGTGGCCCTAGCGGGAGGATTTACAATGAGCAGTTCTTC
CDR3aa: CASSGPSGRIYNEQFF

j_gene: TRBJ2-7
d_gene: TRBD2
abundance: .
v_gene: TRBV7-2
CDR3nt: TGTGCCAGCAGCTTGGGTGCTAGCGGGAGCCCTTTGGTCGAGCAGTACTTC
CDR3aa: CASSLGASGSPLVEQYF

j_gene: TRBJ2-2
d_gene: TRBD1
abundance: .
v_gene: TRBV5-4
CDR3nt: TGTGCCAGCAGCCTCCGGGACAGAAGTCCCGGGGAGCTGTTTTTT
CDR3aa: CASSLRDRSPGELFF

j_gene: TRBJ1-5
d_gene: TRBD1
abundance: once
v_gene: TRBV5-4
CDR3nt: TGTGCCAGCAGCTTGCAGGGGGTAAATCAGCCCCAGCATTTT
CDR3aa: CASSLQGVNQPQHF

j_gene: TRBJ2-1
d_gene: TRBD2
abundance: .
v_gene: TRBV5-1
CDR3nt: TGCGCCAGCAGCTTGGGACTAGCGGGAGGAGGGGTATCCTACAATGAGCAGTTCTTC
CDR3aa: CASSLGLAGGGVSYNEQFF

j_gene: TRBJ1-2
d_gene: TRBD1
abundance: once
v_gene: TRBV5-1
CDR3nt: TGCGCCAGCAGCACTGGAGGACAGGGGGCCATTGGCTACACCTTC
CDR3aa: CASSTGGQGAIGYTF

j_gene: TRBJ1-2
d_gene: .
abundance: .
v_gene: TRBV6-6
CDR3nt: TGTGCCAGCAGTTACGAGAAGGGGACTTGGGACGGCTACACCTTC
CDR3aa: CASSYEKGTWDGYTF

j_gene: TRBJ2-5
d_gene: TRBD2
abundance: .
v_gene: TRBV6-1
CDR3nt: TGTGCCAGCAGGACAACTAGCGGGATCGGAGAGACCCAGTACTTC
CDR3aa: CASRTTSGIGETQYF

j_gene: TRBJ2-1
d_gene: TRBD2
abundance: .
v_gene: TRBV5-1
CDR3nt: TGCGCCAGCAGCCAGACTAGCGGGGGGGCCGTCTACAATGAGCAGTTCTTC
CDR3aa: CASSQTSGGAVYNEQFF

j_gene: TRBJ2-2
d_gene: .
abundance: .
v_gene: TRBV13
CDR3nt: TGTGCCAGCAGGGAGGGAAACACCGGGGAGCTGTTTTTT
CDR3aa: CASREGNTGELFF

j_gene: TRBJ1-1
d_gene: TRBD1
abundance: .
v_gene: TRBV9
CDR3nt: TGTGCCAGCAGCGTAGGACAGGGGCGGATGAACACTGAAGCTTTCTTT
CDR3aa: CASSVGQGRMNTEAFF

j_gene: TRBJ1-4
d_gene: TRBD1
abundance: .
v_gene: TRBV4-1
CDR3nt: TGCGCCAGCAGCCAATTCGTACCTGGGACAGGGGACTCCTCTAATGAAAAACTGTTTTTT
CDR3aa: CASSQFVPGTGDSSNEKLFF

j_gene: TRBJ1-1
d_gene: .
abundance: .
v_gene: TRBV11-1
CDR3nt: TGTGCCAGCAGCTTACGCACGGTTGAAGCTTTCTTT
CDR3aa: CASSLRTVEAFF

j_gene: TRBJ2-1
d_gene: TRBD2
abundance: .
v_gene: TRBV5-1
CDR3nt: TGCGCCAGCAGCTTGACTAGCGGGGGGCTATACAATGAGCAGTTCTTC
CDR3aa: CASSLTSGGLYNEQFF

j_gene: TRBJ1-1
d_gene: .
abundance: .
v_gene: TRBV21-1
CDR3nt: TGTGCCAGCAGCAAAAGGGGAAAGGGGCCAGGAAGCACTGAAGCTTTCTTT
CDR3aa: CASSKRGKGPGSTEAFF

j_gene: TRBJ2-7
d_gene: .
abundance: .
v_gene: TRBV4-1
CDR3nt: TGCGCCAGCAGCCGGGGGACACCAGCCACCTACGAGCAGTACTTC
CDR3aa: CASSRGTPATYEQYF

j_gene: TRBJ2-7
d_gene: TRBD1
abundance: .
v_gene: TRBV7-9
CDR3nt: TGTGCCAGCAGCTTAAGAGGGGGCGCACCCTACGAGCAGTACTTC
CDR3aa: CASSLRGGAPYEQYF

j_gene: TRBJ1-5
d_gene: TRBD1
abundance: .
v_gene: TRBV5-5
CDR3nt: TGTGCCAGCAGTAATTCCGGGACAGCCAATCAGCCCCAGCATTTT
CDR3aa: CASSNSGTANQPQHF

j_gene: TRBJ2-7
d_gene: TRBD2
abundance: .
v_gene: TRBV27
CDR3nt: TGTGCCAGCAGTCCCTTTCGGGGGGTGAACTACGAGCAGTACTTC
CDR3aa: CASSPFRGVNYEQYF

j_gene: TRBJ2-7
d_gene: .
abundance: .
v_gene: TRBV6-1
CDR3nt: TGTGCCAGCAGTGCCGAGGGCTACGAGCAGTACTTC
CDR3aa: CASSAEGYEQYF

j_gene: TRBJ2-1
d_gene: TRBD2
abundance: once
v_gene: TRBV7-8
CDR3nt: TGTGCCAGCAGCTTGGAGGGAGGGCGGGGGGAGCAGTTCTTC
CDR3aa: CASSLEGGRGEQFF

j_gene: TRBJ1-1
d_gene: .
abundance: .
v_gene: TRBV6-1
CDR3nt: TGTGCCAGCAGTGTACAGATAAGGCTGGGCACTGAAGCTTTCTTT
CDR3aa: CASSVQIRLGTEAFF

j_gene: TRBJ2-3
d_gene: .
abundance: once
v_gene: TRBV28
CDR3nt: TGTGCCAGCAGTTCCCCGGGGTCCACCGGCACAGATACGCAGTATTTT
CDR3aa: CASSSPGSTGTDTQYF

j_gene: TRBJ2-2
d_gene: .
abundance: .
v_gene: TRBV7-9
CDR3nt: TGTGCCAGCAGCTTAGAAGCTATGATCACCGGGGAGCTGTTTTTT
CDR3aa: CASSLEAMITGELFF

j_gene: TRBJ2-5
d_gene: TRBD2
abundance: .
v_gene: TRBV29-1
CDR3nt: TGCAGCGTTGCTAGCGGGGTGAAAGAGACCCAGTACTTC
CDR3aa: CSVASGVKETQYF

j_gene: TRBJ1-1
d_gene: .
abundance: once
v_gene: TRBV19
CDR3nt: TGTGCCAGTAGTATGGGAGGGACTGGGAACACTGAAGCTTTCTTT
CDR3aa: CASSMGGTGNTEAFF

j_gene: TRBJ2-7
d_gene: TRBD1
abundance: .
v_gene: TRBV7-9
CDR3nt: TGTGCCAGCAGCTTAGTTGGGACAGATTACGAGCAGTACTTC
CDR3aa: CASSLVGTDYEQYF

j_gene: TRBJ1-1
d_gene: TRBD1
abundance: .
v_gene: TRBV5-4
CDR3nt: TGTGCCAGCAGCCCCCGGGACAGGATGAACACTGAAGCTTTCTTT
CDR3aa: CASSPRDRMNTEAFF

j_gene: TRBJ1-1
d_gene: .
abundance: .
v_gene: TRBV7-2
CDR3nt: TGTGCCAGCAGCCCCCGACAGGTGAACACTGAAGCTTTCTTT
CDR3aa: CASSPRQVNTEAFF

j_gene: TRBJ1-1
d_gene: .
abundance: .
v_gene: TRBV6-6
CDR3nt: TGTGCCAGCAGTCAGACACCGAACACTGAAGCTTTCTTT
CDR3aa: CASSQTPNTEAFF

j_gene: TRBJ2-2
d_gene: TRBD2
abundance: .
v_gene: TRBV28
CDR3nt: TGTGCCAGCAGTTTGGGACTAGCGGAAAACACCGGGGAGCTGTTTTTT
CDR3aa: CASSLGLAENTGELFF

j_gene: TRBJ1-5
d_gene: .
abundance: .
v_gene: TRBV27
CDR3nt: TGTGCCAGCAGTTTATCTCCCAATTATCAGCCCCAGCATTTT
CDR3aa: CASSLSPNYQPQHF

j_gene: TRBJ2-5
d_gene: .
abundance: once
v_gene: TRBV4-1
CDR3nt: TGCGCCAGCAGCCAAGCTACAACAGCTCAAGAGACCCAGTACTTC
CDR3aa: CASSQATTAQETQYF

j_gene: TRBJ1-4
d_gene: .
abundance: .
v_gene: TRBV21-1
CDR3nt: TGTGCCAGCAGCAAAGGGGGCGAGGAAAAACTGTTTTTT
CDR3aa: CASSKGGEEKLFF

j_gene: TRBJ2-7
d_gene: TRBD1
abundance: .
v_gene: TRBV10-2
CDR3nt: TGCGCCAGCAGTGAGTGGGACAGGGGCTACGAGCAGTACTTC
CDR3aa: CASSEWDRGYEQYF

j_gene: TRBJ1-1
d_gene: TRBD1
abundance: .
v_gene: TRBV5-1
CDR3nt: TGCGCCAGCAGCTTAGCGACAGGGCGGGCGACTGAAGCTTTCTTT
CDR3aa: CASSLATGRATEAFF

j_gene: TRBJ1-2
d_gene: .
abundance: .
v_gene: TRBV4-3
CDR3nt: TGCGCCAGCAGCCAAGATATACGGGGAAGGGATGGCTACACCTTC
CDR3aa: CASSQDIRGRDGYTF

j_gene: TRBJ2-7
d_gene: TRBD1
abundance: few
v_gene: TRBV30
CDR3nt: TGTGCCGGGCGGGAACAGGGGGTCCCCTACGAGCAGTACTTC
CDR3aa: CAGREQGVPYEQYF

j_gene: TRBJ1-2
d_gene: .
abundance: .
v_gene: TRBV28
CDR3nt: TGTGCCAGCAGCCCCCGGGAGGCCTATGGCTACACCTTC
CDR3aa: CASSPREAYGYTF

j_gene: TRBJ2-2
d_gene: .
abundance: .
v_gene: TRBV27
CDR3nt: TGTGCCAGCAGTTTAGTTGCGCCACAGACGAACACCGGGGAGCTGTTTTTT
CDR3aa: CASSLVAPQTNTGELFF

j_gene: TRBJ1-1
d_gene: TRBD1
abundance: once
v_gene: TRBV7-2
CDR3nt: TGTGCCAGCAGCGAGGGGGACAGGGGAGCTTTCTTT
CDR3aa: CASSEGDRGAFF

j_gene: TRBJ2-7
d_gene: TRBD2
abundance: .
v_gene: TRBV7-9
CDR3nt: TGTGCCAGCAGCTTAGTCGGGGGACTAGCGGGCTCCTACGAGCAGTACTTC
CDR3aa: CASSLVGGLAGSYEQYF

j_gene: TRBJ1-5
d_gene: .
abundance: .
v_gene: TRBV10-3
CDR3nt: TGTGCCATCAGTGAGTCCGGGGGGGGGCAGCCCCAGCATTTT
CDR3aa: CAISESGGGQPQHF

j_gene: TRBJ1-2
d_gene: TRBD1
abundance: .
v_gene: TRBV29-1
CDR3nt: TGCAGCGTTACAGGGGTAGATGGCTACACCTTC
CDR3aa: CSVTGVDGYTF

j_gene: TRBJ1-4
d_gene: TRBD1
abundance: .
v_gene: TRBV6-1
CDR3nt: TGTGCCAGCAGAGACAGGGGGCTTAGTGAAAAACTGTTTTTT
CDR3aa: CASRDRGLSEKLFF